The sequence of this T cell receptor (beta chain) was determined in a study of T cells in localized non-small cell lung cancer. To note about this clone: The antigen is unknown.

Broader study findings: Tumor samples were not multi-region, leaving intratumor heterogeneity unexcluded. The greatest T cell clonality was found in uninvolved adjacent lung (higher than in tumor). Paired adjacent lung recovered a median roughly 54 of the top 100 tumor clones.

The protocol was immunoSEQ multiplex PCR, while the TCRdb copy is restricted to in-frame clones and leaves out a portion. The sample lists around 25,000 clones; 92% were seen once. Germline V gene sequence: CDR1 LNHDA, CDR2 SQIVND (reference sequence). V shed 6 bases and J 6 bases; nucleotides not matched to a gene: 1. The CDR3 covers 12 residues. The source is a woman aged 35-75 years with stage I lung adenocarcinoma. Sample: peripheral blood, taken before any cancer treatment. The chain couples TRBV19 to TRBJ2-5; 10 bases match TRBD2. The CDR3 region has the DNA TGTGCCAGTAGCACTAGCGGGAAGACCCAGTACTTC. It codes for CASSTSGKTQYF.